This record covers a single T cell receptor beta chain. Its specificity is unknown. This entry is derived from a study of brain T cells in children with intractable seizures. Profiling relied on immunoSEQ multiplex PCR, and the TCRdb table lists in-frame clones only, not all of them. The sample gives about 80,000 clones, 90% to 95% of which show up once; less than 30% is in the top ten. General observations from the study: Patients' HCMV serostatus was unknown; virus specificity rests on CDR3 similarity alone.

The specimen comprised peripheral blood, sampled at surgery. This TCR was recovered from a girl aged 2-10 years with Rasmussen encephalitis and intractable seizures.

The CDR3 region has the DNA TGTGCCTGGAGTACCGGGACAGGGGTTCGCGAGCAGTACTTC. This gives the protein CAWSTGTGVREQYF. V and J are TRBV30 and TRBJ2-7, with TRBD1 matching 10 bases. The V gene end was trimmed by 2 bases and the J gene end by 6 bases; junction bases not matched to a gene: 7. Germline V gene sequence: CDR1 GTSNPN, CDR2 SVGIG (reference sequence). The CDR3 consists of 14 residues.